This TCR beta chain was identified in a study of molecular identifiers for immune sequencing clone quantification. The CD8+CD4-CCR7+CD45RA+ phenotype defined the sorted naive CD8 T cells. The authors built bulk TCR libraries by previously described methods with listed TCR primers. TCRdb called the PCR reads again in MiXCR, with one record for every CDR3 protein. The data contain roughly 300,000 distinct CDR3 sequences, over 20% of them singletons. Study results and limitations: One cell's worth of spiked Jurkat TCR RNA was reportedly detectable among roughly 1 million naive cells.

Germline CDR1 KGHDR, CDR2 SFDVKD. Trimming stripped 7 bases from V and 0 bases from J, with 9 bases between. CDR3 size: 13 residues. Concerning this clonotype itself: The antigen is not known.

The TCR sequence derives from a human donor in good health. Some libraries in this study had Jurkat cell RNA spiked in. The chain is built from TRBV24-1 and TRBJ2-7, with D possibly TRBD1 on 5 matching bases. The sample consisted of naive CD8+ T cells from blood, with Jurkat cell RNA spiked in. Subset: FACS-sorted CD8+CD4-CCR7+CD45RA+ naive T cells. CDR3 sequence (DNA): TGTGCCACCAGCGCAGGGATCTCCTACGAGCAGTACTTC. Its translation: CATSAGISYEQYF.